This T cell receptor (beta chain) was sequenced in a study of T cell responses to AZD1222 COVID-19 vaccine. Study outcomes and limitations: Receipt of two AZD1222 doses was followed by a rise in Spike-specific TCR breadth and depth.

Only in-frame clones appear in the TCRdb table, and some are missing; sequencing was by immunoSEQ multiplex PCR. The data hold over 85,000 clones, with approximately 90% observed a single time. The V end lost 5 bases, the J end lost 1 base, and 11 bases lay between the germline ends. Germline lookup yields CDR1 LGHDT and CDR2 YNNKEL (reference sequence). There are 14 residues in the CDR3. A word on this clone: As yet, its antigen is unknown.

The sequencing here drew on peripheral blood, taken on day 0 of AZD1222 vaccination. The TCR sequence derives from an adult in good health. J is TRBJ1-1 and V is TRBV3-1 (or the pseudogene TRBV3-2); D gene unclear. CDR3 sequence reads: CASSSRTENTEAFF. In DNA, the CDR3 is TGTGCCAGCAGCTCCCGGACGGAGAACACTGAAGCTTTCTTT.